This TCR beta chain comes out of a study of siplizumab effects on memory and regulatory T cells. Clones were sequenced by immunoSEQ multiplex PCR, and TCRdb holds only the in-frame ones, with some missing. The sample holds approximately 100,000 clones, more than 85% seen once. Study findings and constraints: Naive T cells, seemingly more diverse than memory cells, seemed major alloresponse contributors. Mapping to unstimulated subsets was achieved for only a minor fraction of alloreactive clones.

About this clone: Its antigen remains unidentified.

Trimming cost V 4 bases and J 2 bases; bases outside gene matches: 2. The CDR3 contains 13 residues. Germline CDR1 reads ENHRY; CDR2 reads SYGVKD. This clonotype originated in a human donor in good health. The chain combines TRBV10-3 with TRBJ2-7, with 7 bases fitting TRBD1. The specimen sequenced was Tregs sorted from blood. For the CDR3, the DNA is TGTGCCATCAGTGGGACAGGCACCTACGAGCAGTACTTC. This codes for CAISGTGTYEQYF.